These T cell receptor beta chains were read from a single sample in a study of T-cell reconstitution after alpha-beta-depleted transplantation in children. TCRdb recomputed calls from the PCR reads with MiXCR, one row per CDR3 protein. The table lists about 460,000 distinct CDR3 sequences, more than 9% of them singletons. The specimen was PBMCs, collected before TCRalphabeta/CD19-depleted stem cell transplant. The receptors stem from a child aged 2 to 10 with inherited bone marrow failure, due to receive a stem cell transplant. CDR3s include the opening cysteine and the closing phenylalanine or tryptophan. Fields, in order: D gene, V gene, J gene, clone size, CDR3 DNA, CDR3 protein. D genes are given only for firm matches. Not every row has a clone size; where given, it reads once, few, many or a size class.

TRBD1	TRBV6-4	TRBJ1-5	many	TGTGCCAGCAGTCCTAGGACAGGGGGCCATGACCTCCTATCCTACAATCAGCCCCAGCATTTT	CASSPRTGGHDLLSYNQPQHF
.	TRBV27	TRBJ2-3	many	TGTGCCAGCAGTTTATCGGGTCTAGCCCATAGCACAGATACGCAGTATTTT	CASSLSGLAHSTDTQYF
TRBD1	TRBV27	TRBJ2-7	many	TGTGCCAGCAGTTCTCTACAGGGGCTACCCTACGAGCAGTACTTC	CASSSLQGLPYEQYF
.	TRBV10-1	TRBJ2-5	few	TGCGCCAGCAGCGGGGACTGGGGAGAGACCCAGTACTTC	CASSGDWGETQYF
.	TRBV4-2	TRBJ2-7	many	TGTGCCAGCAGCCAAGATATCCGTGGGCTCGAGCAGTACTTC	CASSQDIRGLEQYF
.	TRBV12-3/TRBV12-4	TRBJ2-1	.	TGTGCCAGCAGTTCGGACCACGGGGGTGCCTACAATGAGCAGTTCTTC	CASSSDHGGAYNEQFF
TRBD2	TRBV10-2	TRBJ2-1	many	TGCGCCAGCATTACTAGCGGGAGCCTCCGGGAGCAGTTCTTC	CASITSGSLREQFF
TRBD1	TRBV7-9	TRBJ2-7	few	TGTGCCAGCAGCGTAGGGACAGGGAAACTCCCATACGAGCAGTACTTC	CASSVGTGKLPYEQYF
.	TRBV28	TRBJ2-7	many	TGTGCCAGCAGTTTATGGGGGGGACCCTACGAGCAGTACTTC	CASSLWGGPYEQYF
.	TRBV20-1	TRBJ2-7	many	TGCAGTGCCAAGGGGGTCCGAGTCCACGAGCAGTACTTC	CSAKGVRVHEQYF
.	TRBV5-1	TRBJ2-1	.	TGCGCCAGCAGCTTGGCTGCTAGTTCAAGGAATGAGCAGTTCTTC	CASSLAASSRNEQFF
.	TRBV3-1	TRBJ2-7	many	TGTTCCAGCAGCCTCAAGCCGGGACTTGAGCAGTACTTC	CSSSLKPGLEQYF
.	TRBV28	TRBJ1-1	.	TGTGCCAGCAGACGCGGGCCTGAAGCTTTCTTT	CASRRGPEAFF
.	TRBV28	TRBJ2-5	many	TGTGCCAGCCAACTCCTCCCTTCCCTGGGGGAGACCCAGTACTTC	CASQLLPSLGETQYF
.	TRBV20-1	TRBJ2-1	many	TGCAGTGCTAGTCTTAGACATAGCCTGGGCTACGATGAGCAGTTCTTC	CSASLRHSLGYDEQFF
TRBD2	TRBV7-2	TRBJ2-3	many	TGTGCCAGCAGCTCGGGCGGGAGCGTAGATACGCAGTATTTT	CASSSGGSVDTQYF
.	TRBV4-3	TRBJ2-7	few	TGCGCCAGCAGCCAAGATATTTCTGGCCTCTACGAGCAGTACTTC	CASSQDISGLYEQYF
.	TRBV12-3/TRBV12-4	TRBJ2-2	.	TGTGCCAGCAGTCTCCCTGACTCGACCGGGGAGCTGTTTTTT	CASSLPDSTGELFF
TRBD2	TRBV28	TRBJ2-3	.	TGTGCCAGCAGTTTCGGGACTACTAGCACAGATACGCAGTATTTT	CASSFGTTSTDTQYF
TRBD2	TRBV7-8	TRBJ2-3	.	TGTGCCACGGATAGCGGGACAGATACGCAGTATTTT	CATDSGTDTQYF
.	TRBV12-3/TRBV12-4	TRBJ2-2	.	TGTGCCAGCAGTTTCGGGGGGCTTCGCACCGGGGAGCTGCTTTTT	CASSFGGLRTGELLF
.	TRBV20-1	TRBJ2-2	many	TGCAGTGCTAGAGCTCACACCGGGGAGCTGTTTTTT	CSARAHTGELFF
.	TRBV4-1	TRBJ2-2	many	TGCGCCAGCAGCCAAGACCCCGCGGGGCCAGAGGGGCTCGTCGGTTACACCGGGGAGCTGTTTTTT	CASSQDPAGPEGLVGYTGELFF
TRBD2	TRBV13	TRBJ2-7	few	TGTGCCAGCAGCTTAACCACTAGCGGGAATTATTACGAGCAGTACTTC	CASSLTTSGNYYEQYF
TRBD2	TRBV7-6	TRBJ2-1	.	TGTGCCAGCAGCTTTCCGGGACTAGAGCAGTTCTTC	CASSFPGLEQFF
.	TRBV28	TRBJ2-3	many	TGTGCCAGCAGTTTATCCGCCAGGGACACAGATACGCAGTATTTT	CASSLSARDTDTQYF
TRBD1	TRBV5-6	TRBJ1-5	many	TGTGCCAGCAGCTTAAGACAGGGTAGGGGTCAGCCCCAGCATTTT	CASSLRQGRGQPQHF
TRBD2	TRBV4-3	TRBJ2-2	many	TGCGCCAGCAGCCAAGATGTGACTAGCGGGAGGTCCGGGGAGCTGTTTTTT	CASSQDVTSGRSGELFF
.	TRBV6-5	TRBJ1-2	many	.	CASSTSTGGDYGYTF
.	TRBV9	TRBJ2-7	many	TGTGCCAGGGCATTGGGTCTGGGGTCGAGCTCCTACGAGCAGTACTTC	CARALGLGSSSYEQYF
.	TRBV12-3/TRBV12-4	TRBJ2-7	many	TGTGCCAGCAGTTTTACAGAAGGGGAGCAGTACTTC	CASSFTEGEQYF
TRBD1	TRBV5-1	TRBJ2-7	many	TGCGCCAAAAGAAGACCGGGACAGAGTTACGAGCAGTACTTC	CAKRRPGQSYEQYF
.	TRBV21-1	TRBJ2-7	many	TGTGCCAGCAGCAAGTGGTACAAAGAGTATCGCGAGCAGTACTTC	CASSKWYKEYREQYF
.	TRBV10-3	TRBJ2-7	many	TGTGCCATCAGTTCCCCCGGGACAAAGGCCTACGAGCAGTACTTC	CAISSPGTKAYEQYF
.	TRBV5-1	TRBJ2-5	many	TGCGCCAGCAGCCCGGGGGCCGGTAGCGAGGAGACCCAGTACTTC	CASSPGAGSEETQYF
TRBD1	TRBV5-8	TRBJ1-1	many	TGTGCCAGCAGCTTGCAGGGGGCGATCACTGAAGCTTTCTTT	CASSLQGAITEAFF
.	TRBV10-3	TRBJ1-1	many	TGTGCCATCAGTGATTCCCTCTCCACTGAAGCTTTCTTT	CAISDSLSTEAFF
TRBD2	TRBV9	TRBJ2-3	many	TGTGCCAGCAGCCCCCCCAGCGGGATAGCAGATACGCAGTATTTT	CASSPPSGIADTQYF
TRBD2	TRBV27	TRBJ2-7	few	TGTGCCAGCAGTTTCCGGGGGGAATCGGGGGAGCAGTACTTC	CASSFRGESGEQYF
TRBD1	TRBV6-5	TRBJ2-2	many	TGTGCCAGCAGTTACTCGGGGACAGCAAGTACCGGGGAGCTGTTTTTT	CASSYSGTASTGELFF
.	TRBV20-1	TRBJ1-4	many	TGCAGCTTGTCTCCGAGGGGTCCTCTTAATGAAAAACTGTTTTTT	CSLSPRGPLNEKLFF
.	TRBV27	TRBJ2-6	many	TGTGCCAGCAGTGGGAAGCTGTCTGGGGCCAACGTCCTGACTTTC	CASSGKLSGANVLTF
.	TRBV3-1	TRBJ2-1	few	TGTGCCAGCAGCCCCTGGCGACCCCGATCGCCACTGAATGAGCAGTTCTTC	CASSPWRPRSPLNEQFF
.	TRBV7-9	TRBJ2-1	few	TGTGCCAGCAGCCCCTTGCACCCTTACAATGAGCAGTTCTTC	CASSPLHPYNEQFF
.	TRBV2	TRBJ1-1	many	TGTGCCAGCAGTTTTCAGGTGAACACTGAAGCTTTCTTT	CASSFQVNTEAFF
.	TRBV29-1	TRBJ2-1	many	TGCAGCGTTGGAACGAGGTCTAATGAGCAGTTCTTC	CSVGTRSNEQFF
.	TRBV5-1	TRBJ2-3	many	TGCGCCAGCAGCTTGCGCGATTTAGGGGGACTAACCACAGATACGCAGTATTTT	CASSLRDLGGLTTDTQYF
TRBD1	TRBV6-1	TRBJ2-7	many	TGTGCCAGCACGCAGGGGGCCTACGAGCAGTACTTC	CASTQGAYEQYF
TRBD1	TRBV29-1	TRBJ2-5	once	TGCAGCGTTGAGACAGGGGCGAGTGAGACCCAGTACTTC	CSVETGASETQYF